This T cell receptor beta chain was sequenced in a study of blood T cell repertoires in COVID-19. About the research overall: Samples representing acute and convalescent COVID-19 were sourced from the United States, Italy and Spain. PBMCs, B-cell-depleted T cells, or T cells were the source of the cDNA or gDNA that made up the material.

This clone came up a few times. In Seattle, patients joined the study during active infection and were tracked longitudinally. Per the authors' pipeline: It was from reference gene primer amplification that nucleated cell counts were estimated. Libraries were prepared by immunoSEQ multiplex PCR; TCRdb keeps only in-frame clonotypes and omits some of them. The DNA was the basis for D and trimming; V, J and clone size are from that table. The sample comprises 200,000 to 300,000 clones, roughly 79% of which are singletons, and 7.5% rests with the top ten. This sequence was found in a woman older than 75 with COVID-19, enrolled during active disease. Sequenced: peripheral blood.

The CDR3 coding sequence is TGCAGCGTTGCAGGGACTAGCGGAAACACCGGGGAGCTGTTTTTT. Translation gives CSVAGTSGNTGELFF. This chain links TRBV29-1 with TRBJ2-2; 11 positions match TRBD2. V shed 4 bases and J 2 bases; nucleotides not matched to a gene: 3. Per the germline V gene, CDR1 is SQVTM and CDR2 is ANQGSEA. The CDR3 totals 15 residues.